The source of this T cell receptor beta chain is a study of T cells after yellow fever vaccination. TCRdb re-analysed the 5' RACE reads in MiXCR, keeping a single row per CDR3 protein. In the table there are nearly 300,000 distinct CDR3 sequences, approximately 10% of which are singletons. The study, taken as a whole, reports: Overlap between CD4 and CD8 compartments was detected for a small share of clonotypes. Though weaker, the secondary response peaked faster, on day 5 versus 15. Reappearing after the booster were most of the clones from primary vaccination (roughly 96% CD4, approximately 86% CD8).

Only a few counts were recorded for this clonotype. Its antigen is not identified. V dropped 5 bases and J dropped 2; count of bases not matched to a gene: 7. CDR3 length: 16 residues. CDR1 is SGHTA and CDR2 is FQGNSA in the germline V gene. This material consisted of CD4+ T cells sorted from PBMCs, taken 5 days after the yellow fever booster vaccination. This clonotype was obtained from a man younger than 35 who received the YFV17D yellow fever vaccine. This chain connects TRBV7-2 to TRBJ2-5, with TRBD2 matching over 11 bases. The CDR3 sequence is CASSLSLAGGQETQYF. DNA of the CDR3: TGTGCCAGCAGCCTAAGCCTAGCGGGGGGACAAGAGACCCAGTACTTC. The full variable domain, its missing parts supplied by reference TRBV7-2 and TRBJ2-5, is GAGVSQSPSNKVTEKGKDVELRCDPISGHTALYWYRQSLGQGLEFLIYFQGNSAPDKSGLPSDRFSAERTGGSVSTLTIQRTQQEDSAVYLCASSLSLAGGQETQYFGPGTRLLVL.